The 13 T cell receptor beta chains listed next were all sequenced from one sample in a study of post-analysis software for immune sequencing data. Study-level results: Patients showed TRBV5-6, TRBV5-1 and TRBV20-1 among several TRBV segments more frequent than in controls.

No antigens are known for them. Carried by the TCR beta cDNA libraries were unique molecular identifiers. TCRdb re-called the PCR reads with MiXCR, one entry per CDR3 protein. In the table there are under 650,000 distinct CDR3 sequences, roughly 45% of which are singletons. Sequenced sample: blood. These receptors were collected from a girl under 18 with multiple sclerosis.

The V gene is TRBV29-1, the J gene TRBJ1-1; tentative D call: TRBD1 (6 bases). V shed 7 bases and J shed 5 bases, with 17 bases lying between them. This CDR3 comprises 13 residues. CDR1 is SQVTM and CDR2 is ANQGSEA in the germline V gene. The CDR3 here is CSAGGAGATEAFF. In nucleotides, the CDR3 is TGCAGCGCGGGAGGCGCGGGGGCGACTGAAGCTTTCTTT.

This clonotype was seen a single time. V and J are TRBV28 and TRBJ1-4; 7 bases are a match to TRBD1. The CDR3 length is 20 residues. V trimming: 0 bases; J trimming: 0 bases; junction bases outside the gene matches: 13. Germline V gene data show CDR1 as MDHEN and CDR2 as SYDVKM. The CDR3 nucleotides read TGTGCCAGCAGTTTATGGGGGACAGTCTCCCAGTCTTCAACTAATGAAAAACTGTTTTTT. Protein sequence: CASSLWGTVSQSSTNEKLFF.

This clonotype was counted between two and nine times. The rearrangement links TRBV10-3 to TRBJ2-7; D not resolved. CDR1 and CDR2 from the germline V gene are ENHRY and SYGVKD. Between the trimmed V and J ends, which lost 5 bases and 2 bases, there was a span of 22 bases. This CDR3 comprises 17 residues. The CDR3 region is CAISSSHSGQPTYEQYF. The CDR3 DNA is TGTGCCATCAGTTCCTCTCATTCGGGCCAGCCCACCTACGAGCAGTACTTC.

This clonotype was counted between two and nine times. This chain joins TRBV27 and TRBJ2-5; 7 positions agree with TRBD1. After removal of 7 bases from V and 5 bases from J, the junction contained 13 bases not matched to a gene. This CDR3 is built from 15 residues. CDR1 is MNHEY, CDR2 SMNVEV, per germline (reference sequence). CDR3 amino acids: CASKTLQGDAETQYF. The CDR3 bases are TGTGCCAGCAAGACCCTTCAGGGGGATGCGGAGACCCAGTACTTC.

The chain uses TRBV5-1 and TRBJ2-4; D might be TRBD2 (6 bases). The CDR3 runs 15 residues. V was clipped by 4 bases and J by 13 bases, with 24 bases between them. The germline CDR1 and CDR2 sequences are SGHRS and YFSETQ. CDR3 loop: CASSTLGGWNKEQYF. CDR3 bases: TGCGCCAGCAGCACGCTGGGGGGTTGGAATAAAGAGCAGTACTTC.

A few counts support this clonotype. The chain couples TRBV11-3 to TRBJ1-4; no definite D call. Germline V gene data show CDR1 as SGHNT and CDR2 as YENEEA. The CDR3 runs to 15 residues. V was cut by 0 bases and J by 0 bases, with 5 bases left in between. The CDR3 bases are TGTGCCAGCAGCTTAGAGGAAGCAACTAATGAAAAACTGTTTTTT. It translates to CASSLEEATNEKLFF.

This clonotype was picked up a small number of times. The CDR3 sequence: CASSPEASSFPDTQYF. In DNA form, the CDR3 reads TGCGCCAGCAGCCCGGAGGCTAGCTCCTTTCCAGATACGCAGTATTTT. V gene TRBV5-1 combines with J gene TRBJ2-3; perhaps TRBD2 as D (5 bases). The V gene's germline CDR1 is SGHRS and CDR2 YFSETQ. The CDR3 is made up of 16 amino acids. Trimming pared 4 bases from V and 4 bases from J, leaving 19 bases between. The whole variable domain, filled in from reference TRBV5-1 and TRBJ2-3, reads KAGVTQTPRYLIKTRGQQVTLSCSPISGHRSVSWYQQTPGQGLQFLFEYFSETQRNKGNFPGRFSGRQFSNSRSEMNVSTLELGDSALYLCASSPEASSFPDTQYFGPGTRLTVL.

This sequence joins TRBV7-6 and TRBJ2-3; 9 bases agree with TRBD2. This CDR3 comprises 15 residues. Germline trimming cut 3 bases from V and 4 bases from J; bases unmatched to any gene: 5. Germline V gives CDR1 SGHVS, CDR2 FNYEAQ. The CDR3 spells CASSLQLAGPDTQYF. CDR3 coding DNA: TGTGCCAGCAGCTTGCAACTAGCGGGCCCAGATACGCAGTATTTT.

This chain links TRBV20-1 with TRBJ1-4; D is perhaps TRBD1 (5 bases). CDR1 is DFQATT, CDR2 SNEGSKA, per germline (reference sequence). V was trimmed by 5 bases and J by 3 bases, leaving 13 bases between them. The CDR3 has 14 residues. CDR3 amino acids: CSAAIGGANEKLFF. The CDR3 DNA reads TGCAGTGCTGCGATCGGGGGTGCTAATGAAAAACTGTTTTTT.

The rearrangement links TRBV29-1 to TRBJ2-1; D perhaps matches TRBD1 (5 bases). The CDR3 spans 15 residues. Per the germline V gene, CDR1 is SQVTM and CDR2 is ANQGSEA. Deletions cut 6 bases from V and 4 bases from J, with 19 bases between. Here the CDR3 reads CSVDSPIQEYNEQFF. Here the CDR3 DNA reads TGCAGCGTCGATTCCCCCATACAGGAATACAATGAGCAGTTCTTC.

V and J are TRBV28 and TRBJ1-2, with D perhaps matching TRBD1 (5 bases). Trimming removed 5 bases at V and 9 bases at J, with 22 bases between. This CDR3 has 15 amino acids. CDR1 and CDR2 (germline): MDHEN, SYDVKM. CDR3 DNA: TGTGCCAGCAGTCCTGGATTAGGGGTTCGGGGAAGCTACACCTTC. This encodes CASSPGLGVRGSYTF.

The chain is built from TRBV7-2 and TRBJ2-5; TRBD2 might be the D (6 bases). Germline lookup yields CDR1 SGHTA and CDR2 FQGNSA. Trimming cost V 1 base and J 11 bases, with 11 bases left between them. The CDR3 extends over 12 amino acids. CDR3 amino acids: CASSLVREKQYF. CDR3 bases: TGTGCCAGCAGCTTAGTACGGGAGAAGCAGTACTTC.

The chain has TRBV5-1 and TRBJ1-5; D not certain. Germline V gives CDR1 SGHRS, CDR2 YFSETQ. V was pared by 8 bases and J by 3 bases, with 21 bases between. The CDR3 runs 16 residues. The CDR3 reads CARVIPGSSYNQPQHF. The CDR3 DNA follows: TGCGCCAGAGTTATACCGGGGTCCTCGTACAATCAGCCCCAGCATTTT. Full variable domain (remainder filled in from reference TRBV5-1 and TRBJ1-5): KAGVTQTPRYLIKTRGQQVTLSCSPISGHRSVSWYQQTPGQGLQFLFEYFSETQRNKGNFPGRFSGRQFSNSRSEMNVSTLELGDSALYLCARVIPGSSYNQPQHFGDGTRLSIL.